Listed below are T cell receptor beta chains from one sample, sequenced in a study of blood T cell repertoires in COVID-19. The repertoire was sequenced with immunoSEQ multiplex PCR; TCRdb's copy has only in-frame clones and lacks some. The data contain approximately 250,000 clones, around 80% of them singletons. Sequencing was performed on peripheral blood. Source of these receptors: a human donor in a cohort sampled during active COVID-19. CDR3s include the opening cysteine and the closing phenylalanine or tryptophan. Each record gives: D gene, J gene, clone size, V gene, CDR3 DNA, CDR3 protein. D genes are given only for firm matches. Size values are once, few and many counts, or a class for expanded clones, and some rows have none.

>TRBD2|TRBJ2-5|-|TRBV6-5
TGTGCCAGCCGATCTAGCGGCCAAGAGACCCAGTACTTC
CASRSSGQETQYF
>-|TRBJ1-1|few|TRBV29-1
TGCAGCGTTGAAGATAGAACAGGGAATACTGAAGCTTTCTTT
CSVEDRTGNTEAFF
>TRBD2|TRBJ2-5|-|TRBV5-8
TGTGCCAGCAGAATCCGGGGGCGCACTGGCGGGAGGGGAGAGACCCAGTACTTC
CASRIRGRTGGRGETQYF
>TRBD1|TRBJ1-1|-|TRBV2
TGTGCCAGCAGCCGGGACAGTCGGACTGAAGCTTTCTTT
CASSRDSRTEAFF
>-|TRBJ2-1|-|TRBV5-1
TGCGCCAGCAGCCCGGGTGGCGGGGAGTCCTACAATGAGCAGTTCTTC
CASSPGGGESYNEQFF
>-|TRBJ2-1|-|TRBV5-1
TGCGCCAGCAGCTTGCGAGGCCGGTCCAATGAGCAGTTCTTC
CASSLRGRSNEQFF
>-|TRBJ1-2|-|TRBV19
TGTGCCACCACGAGAGGGGGTCTTCCTTATGGCTACACCTTC
CATTRGGLPYGYTF
>-|TRBJ2-7|-|TRBV30
TGTGCCTGTAATCTAGATCACGAGCAGTACTTC
CACNLDHEQYF
>-|TRBJ1-5|few|TRBV3-1/TRBV3-2
TGTGCCAGCAGCTTCCCTGGAGGAGGGTTGGATTTT
CASSFPGGGLDF
>TRBD1|TRBJ2-5|-|TRBV6-1
TGTGCCAGCAGTGAAATTGGACAGGGTGAGGCCCAGTACTTC
CASSEIGQGEAQYF
>-|TRBJ2-1|-|TRBV6-1
TGTGCCAGCAGTCGCGACAGGACCCTCGGGGAGCAGTTCTTC
CASSRDRTLGEQFF
>-|TRBJ1-6|-|TRBV4-1
TGCGCCAGCCGCTCTACGACAGGTTATAATTCACCCCTCCACTTT
CASRSTTGYNSPLHF
>-|TRBJ1-2|few|TRBV28
TGTGCCAGCAGTCCGGGGGAGTCCTATGGCTACACCTTC
CASSPGESYGYTF
>TRBD2|TRBJ2-3|many|TRBV5-1
TGCGCCAGCAGCTCGAGCGGGAACCGAGATACGCAGTATTTT
CASSSSGNRDTQYF
>-|TRBJ2-2|-|TRBV19
TGTGCCAGTATAAGCCAGGGATCGAACACCGGGGAGCTGTTTTTT
CASISQGSNTGELFF
>-|TRBJ1-6|-|TRBV27
TGTGCCAGCAGTTTCCAGGGGAATTCACCCCTCCACTTT
CASSFQGNSPLHF
>TRBD1|TRBJ2-7|once|TRBV28
TGTGCCAGCGGATTAACAGGGGGCTTCTACGAGCAGTACTTC
CASGLTGGFYEQYF
>TRBD1|TRBJ2-1|-|TRBV4-1
TGCGCCAGCAGCCAAGAAAGGGTCGGACAGGGGAGCTACAATGAGCAGTTCTTC
CASSQERVGQGSYNEQFF
>TRBD2|TRBJ2-7|-|TRBV28
TGTGCCAGCAGTCCTCCGGGACTAGCGGCCCGCTACGAGCAGTACTTC
CASSPPGLAARYEQYF
>TRBD1|TRBJ1-2|-|TRBV10-1
TGCGCCAGCAGTGGAATTTTAGGAGGGGGCTTTTATGGCTACACCTTC
CASSGILGGGFYGYTF
>TRBD1|TRBJ2-7|-|TRBV19
TGTGCCAGTAGTCCCTTCGGACAGGGGGCTTTAAACGAGCAGTACTTC
CASSPFGQGALNEQYF
>-|TRBJ1-4|-|TRBV4-1
TGCGCCAGCAGCCAAGTCCGGGGGGGTGAAAAACTGTTTTTT
CASSQVRGGEKLFF
>-|TRBJ2-1|-|TRBV21-1
TGTGCCAGCACCTTGAGCGGGAAACACAATGAGCAGTTCTTC
CASTLSGKHNEQFF
>TRBD1|TRBJ2-1|-|TRBV24-1
TGTGCCACCAGTGACCGGGACAGAAGCTCCTACAATGAGCAGTTCTTC
CATSDRDRSSYNEQFF
>TRBD2|TRBJ2-7|-|TRBV9
TGTGCCAGCAGCGTAGTTCCCGGGGGTCCCGGGGGGACCTACGAGCAGTACTTC
CASSVVPGGPGGTYEQYF